Listed here are 25 T cell receptor beta chains from one sample, sequenced in a study of OX40 agonist ivuxolimab in advanced cancers. Sequencing was performed with immunoSEQ multiplex PCR; in TCRdb, only in-frame clones are kept and a portion is missing. The table shows fewer than 50,000 clones, with about 81% occurring only once. Sequencing used CD4+ or CD8+ T cells sorted from blood, obtained in a trial of the OX40 agonist ivuxolimab. The receptors stem from an adult with an advanced solid tumor such as melanoma, head and neck, liver or kidney cancer.

In regard to this clone: A read error may produce the germline difference seen at one junction end. This sequence joins TRBV7-7 and TRBJ2-5; TRBD1 matches at 7 bases. From germline, CDR1 is SSHAT and CDR2 FNYEAQ (reference sequence). This CDR3 spans 16 amino acids. The CDR3 spells CASSPIAPTGSETQYF. The CDR3 DNA reads TGTGCTAGCAGCCCCATAGCCCCGACAGGGAGTGAGACCCAGTACTTC.

The chain combines TRBV7-9 with TRBJ2-4, with 7 bases that match TRBD2. The CDR3 contains 13 residues. Trimming cost V 3 bases and J 8 bases; bases outside gene matches: 4. CDR1 is SEHNR, CDR2 FQNEAQ, per germline (reference sequence). The CDR3 here is CASSLGGMYIQYF. Here the CDR3 DNA reads TGTGCCAGCAGCTTGGGAGGGATGTACATTCAGTACTTC.

The J gene is TRBJ2-1, the V gene TRBV9; maybe TRBD2 (6 bases). The CDR3 totals 16 residues. V was pared by 4 bases and J by 0 bases, with 14 bases between. Germline CDR1 is SGDLS and CDR2 is YYNGEE. CDR3 sequence: CASSLPGGNSYNEQFF. CDR3 in DNA: TGTGCCAGCAGCCTCCCGGGCGGGAACTCCTACAATGAGCAGTTCTTC.

This clone appeared a single time. CDR3 protein: CASSLEPGTTGELFF. The CDR3 region has the DNA TGTGCCAGCAGCTTAGAACCGGGAACCACCGGGGAGCTGTTTTTT. This chain uses TRBV7-2 with TRBJ2-2; TRBD2 might be the D (5 bases). The length of the CDR3 is 15 residues. The germline CDR1 and CDR2 sequences are SGHTA and FQGNSA. V lost 1 base and J 4 bases, leaving 10 bases between the germline ends.

CDR3 in DNA: TGTGCCAGCAGTGAAAACACTGAAGCTTTCTTT. It translates to CASSENTEAFF. The chain has TRBV6-1 and TRBJ1-1; D is uncertain. This CDR3 spans 11 amino acids. V lost 2 bases to trimming and J lost 2 bases, with 0 bases between them. Germline CDR1 and CDR2: MNHNS and SASEGT.

The genes are TRBV29-1 and TRBJ2-7; TRBD2 is a possible D gene (6 bases). CDR3 length: 15 amino acids. The germline V gene encodes CDR1 SQVTM and CDR2 ANQGSEA. The V end lost 1 base, the J end lost 3 bases, and 16 bases lay between the germline ends. This CDR3 is CSVEVGTVDGYEQYV. The CDR3 DNA follows: TGCAGCGTTGAAGTAGGGACTGTTGATGGCTACGAGCAGTACGTC.

The CDR3 reads CASSYPGTPETQYF. For the CDR3, the DNA is TGTGCCAGCAGTTACCCCGGGACCCCAGAGACCCAGTACTTC. The chain combines TRBV6-5 with TRBJ2-5; either TRBD1 or TRBD2 may supply D (5 bases each). V was trimmed by 2 bases and J by 4 bases, leaving 11 bases between them. Per the germline V gene, CDR1 is MNHEY and CDR2 is SVGAGI. The CDR3 sequence is 14 residues long.

This chain joins TRBV11-1 and TRBJ2-1; TRBD2 is a possible D gene (6 bases). The CDR3 loop spans 13 amino acids. Germline values: CDR1 SGHAT, CDR2 FQDESV (reference sequence). The V gene lost 3 bases and the J gene lost 7 bases, with 10 bases spanning the gap. The CDR3 region is CASSLGLPNEQFF. The CDR3 DNA sequence: TGTGCCAGCAGCTTGGGACTTCCGAATGAGCAGTTCTTC.

This rearrangement joins TRBV11-3 to TRBJ1-1; a possible D gene is TRBD1 (6 bases). Germline values: CDR1 SGHNT, CDR2 YENEEA. V was clipped by 6 bases and J by 3 bases, with 17 bases between them. CDR3 size: 15 residues. The CDR3 here is CASRRSGARYTEAFF. The CDR3 DNA reads TGTGCCAGCAGGAGGTCGGGGGCGCGATACACTGAAGCTTTCTTT.

CDR3 sequence: CASGTPYNEQFF. In nucleotides, the CDR3 is TGCGCCAGCGGGACTCCGTACAATGAGCAGTTCTTC. The chain joins TRBV10-2 to TRBJ2-1; weak D call: TRBD2 (6 bases). Germline lookup yields CDR1 WSHSY and CDR2 SAAADI. Trimming left V 8 bases short and J 4 bases short, with 9 bases between. CDR3 length: 12 residues.

This sequence joins TRBV6-4 and TRBJ2-1; possible D gene TRBD2, 5 bases. Per germline, CDR1 MRHNA and CDR2 SNTAGT. The V and J ends lost 2 bases and 7 bases respectively, with 18 bases between them. This CDR3 has 16 residues. The CDR3 DNA sequence: TGTGCCAGCAGTGACGGTCTGACTACAAATTGGAATGAGCAGTTCTTC. Translated: CASSDGLTTNWNEQFF.

The chain uses TRBV5-5 and TRBJ1-2; 7 positions agree with TRBD1. The V and J ends lost 1 base and 3 bases, in that order; junction bases with no gene match: 3. There are 14 residues in the CDR3. Germline CDR1 SGHKS, CDR2 YYEKEE (reference sequence). CDR3 sequence: CASSLTTGDYGYTF. CDR3 in DNA: TGTGCCAGCAGCTTGACCACAGGGGACTATGGCTACACCTTC. The whole variable domain, filled in from reference TRBV5-5 and TRBJ1-2, reads DAGVTQSPTHLIKTRGQQVTLRCSPISGHKSVSWYQQVLGQGPQFIFQYYEKEERGRGNFPDRFSARQFPNYSSELNVNALLLGDSALYLCASSLTTGDYGYTFGSGTRLTVV.

The rearrangement joins TRBV5-6 to TRBJ2-5; D may be TRBD2 (5 bases). CDR1 is SGHDT, CDR2 YYEEEE, per germline. The CDR3 is made up of 12 amino acids. V lost 5 bases to trimming and J lost 4 bases, with 9 bases between them. The CDR3 bases are TGTGCCAGCAGGACTATGGGAGAGACCCAGTACTTC. As protein: CASRTMGETQYF.

The J gene is TRBJ2-1, the V gene TRBV7-9; D is uncertain. Trimming removed 1 base at V and 6 bases at J, with 13 bases between. CDR1 and CDR2 (germline): SEHNR, FQNEAQ (reference sequence). This CDR3 has 15 residues. The CDR3 DNA is TGTGCCAGCAGCTTAGTTTCTGGACGCGTCAATGAGCAGTTCTTC. Amino acids: CASSLVSGRVNEQFF.

This sequence joins TRBV5-1 and TRBJ1-1, with D uncertain. The CDR3 sequence is 13 residues long. Trimming shortened V by 4 bases and J by 6 bases, and 13 bases separated the two germline ends. In germline, CDR1 is SGHRS, CDR2 YFSETQ. The CDR3 region has the DNA TGCGCCAGCAGCCCCATGGACGGAGCTGAAGCTTTCTTT. Protein product: CASSPMDGAEAFF. Based on the CDR3 plus reference TRBV5-1 and TRBJ1-1, the full variable domain is KAGVTQTPRYLIKTRGQQVTLSCSPISGHRSVSWYQQTPGQGLQFLFEYFSETQRNKGNFPGRFSGRQFSNSRSEMNVSTLELGDSALYLCASSPMDGAEAFFGQGTRLTVV.

This clone was found a few times. This chain connects TRBV19 to TRBJ1-5; D is uncertain. Germline CDR1 is LNHDA and CDR2 is SQIVND (reference sequence). The CDR3 is 13 residues long. The germline V and J ends were trimmed by 7 bases and 5 bases, with 12 bases remaining between them. CDR3 in DNA: TGTGCCAGTACTGATAGGTATCATCAGCCCCAGCATTTT. Its protein is CASTDRYHQPQHF.

The rearrangement uses TRBV27 and TRBJ1-5; TRBD1 aligns across 9 bases. The CDR3 spans 15 residues. Germline V gene sequence: CDR1 MNHEY, CDR2 SMNVEV (reference sequence). V trimming: 6 bases; J trimming: 2 bases; junction bases outside the gene matches: 5. The CDR3 DNA reads as TGTGCCAGCAGACCCGGGACAGGGCGCAATCAGCCCCAGCATTTT. Translated, it gives CASRPGTGRNQPQHF.

The chain has TRBV18 and TRBJ2-3; 10 positions agree with TRBD2. This CDR3 contains 16 residues. Germline trimming cut 5 bases from V and 0 bases from J; bases unmatched to any gene: 5. The germline CDR1 and CDR2 sequences are KGHSH and LQKENI. The CDR3 DNA sequence: TGTGCCAGCTCAGGCGGACTAGCGGAGAGCACAGATACGCAGTATTTT. Protein product: CASSGGLAESTDTQYF.

The chain carries TRBV4-1 and TRBJ2-7, with D perhaps TRBD1 (5 bases). CDR1 is MGHRA and CDR2 is YSYEKL in the germline V gene. This CDR3 contains 15 residues. Between the trimmed V and J ends, which lost 1 base and 0 bases, there was a span of 10 bases. CDR3 coding DNA: TGCGCCAGCAGCCAAGTGGCAGGGAACTCCTACGAGCAGTACTTC. It yields the protein CASSQVAGNSYEQYF.

J is TRBJ1-2 and V is TRBV6-1; D gene uncertain. Germline V gene data show CDR1 as MNHNS and CDR2 as SASEGT. V lost 8 bases to trimming and J lost 4 bases, with 17 bases between them. CDR3 length: 14 amino acids. The CDR3 coding sequence is TGTGCCAGCGGAGTCTCGGAGAAAACCTATGGCTACACCTTC. Protein: CASGVSEKTYGYTF.

The genes are TRBV10-3 and TRBJ1-4; D unresolved. The CDR3 spans 14 residues. Germline values: CDR1 ENHRY, CDR2 SYGVKD. Trimming took 3 bases from V and 3 from J, leaving 8 bases between them. The CDR3 bases are TGTGCCATCAGTGACAAGGGATCTAATGAAAAACTGTTTTTT. Amino acid sequence: CAISDKGSNEKLFF.

J is TRBJ1-5 and V is TRBV18; no clear D. This CDR3 has 13 amino acids. V shed 2 bases and J shed 4 bases, with 6 bases lying between them. The germline V gene encodes CDR1 KGHSH and CDR2 LQKENI. CDR3 sequence (DNA): TGTGCCAGCTCACCAAGGAAAAATCAGCCCCAGCATTTT. Its translation is CASSPRKNQPQHF.

This clone was picked up a small number of times. DNA for the CDR3: TGCGCCAGCAGCCCGAGAGAAGGACCTAACTATGGCTACACCTTC. This translates into CASSPREGPNYGYTF. The chain is built from TRBV5-1 and TRBJ1-2; the D is unclear. V lost 4 bases and J lost 0, with 13 bases in between. This CDR3 spans 15 amino acids. Germline V gene lookup returns CDR1 SGHRS and CDR2 YFSETQ. The full variable domain, in which reference TRBV5-1 and TRBJ1-2 provide the parts outside the CDR3, is KAGVTQTPRYLIKTRGQQVTLSCSPISGHRSVSWYQQTPGQGLQFLFEYFSETQRNKGNFPGRFSGRQFSNSRSEMNVSTLELGDSALYLCASSPREGPNYGYTFGSGTRLTVV.

The CDR3 loop is CASSVEGPGKKLFF. CDR3 DNA: TGCGCCAGCAGCGTCGAGGGACCCGGAAAAAAACTGTTTTTT. The chain joins TRBV4-1 to TRBJ1-4, with a possible D match to TRBD1 (5 bases). Germline V gene lookup returns CDR1 MGHRA and CDR2 YSYEKL. V lost 5 bases to trimming and J lost 9 bases, with 16 bases between them. The CDR3 is made up of 14 amino acids.

V gene TRBV6-5 combines with J gene TRBJ2-1, with TRBD2 identical over 10 bases. Germline CDR1 and CDR2: MNHEY and SVGAGI. The CDR3 is 15 residues long. With V trimmed by 6 bases and J by 2 bases, 4 bases remained unmatched. The CDR3 DNA sequence: TGTGCCAGCAGGGCTAGCGGGAGTACCTACAATGAGCAGTTCTTC. Translated, it gives CASRASGSTYNEQFF.